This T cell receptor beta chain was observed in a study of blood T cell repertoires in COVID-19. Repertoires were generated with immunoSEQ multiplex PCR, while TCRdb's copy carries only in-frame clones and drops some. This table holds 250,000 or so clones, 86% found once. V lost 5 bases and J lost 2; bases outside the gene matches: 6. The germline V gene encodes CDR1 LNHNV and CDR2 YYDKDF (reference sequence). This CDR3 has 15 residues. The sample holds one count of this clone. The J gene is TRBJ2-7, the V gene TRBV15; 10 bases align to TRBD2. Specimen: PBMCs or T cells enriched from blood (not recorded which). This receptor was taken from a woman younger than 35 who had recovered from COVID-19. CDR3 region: CATSWSGGVPYEQYF. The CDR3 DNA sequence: TGTGCCACCAGCTGGAGCGGGGGGGTACCCTACGAGCAGTACTTC.